These 9 T cell receptor beta chains were sequenced from one sample in a study of control samples from healthy donors and cancer patients. Clones were read by immunoSEQ multiplex PCR, and TCRdb kept only the in-frame ones, dropping some. The sample comprises 120,000 to 150,000 clones, around 90% of which are singletons, and more than 6.5% rests with the top ten. Sequencing was done on a sample of blood. Source of these receptors: a man between 18 and 35 years old in good health.

The chain links TRBV19 to TRBJ2-3; D is ambiguous. Trimming stripped 4 bases from V and 0 bases from J, with 11 bases between. The germline CDR1 and CDR2 sequences are LNHDA and SQIVND (reference sequence). The CDR3 covers 15 residues. The CDR3 sequence is CASSSLQTSTDTQYF. CDR3 nucleotides: TGTGCCAGTAGTAGCCTTCAGACTAGCACAGATACGCAGTATTTT.

CDR3 region: CASSVGRETGNTIYF. CDR3 bases: TGTGCCAGCAGCGTAGGCAGGGAAACTGGAAACACCATATATTTT. The chain carries TRBV9 and TRBJ1-3; D is possibly TRBD1 (5 bases). The CDR3 has 15 amino acids. V shed 0 bases and J shed 2 bases, with 9 bases lying between them. Germline lookup yields CDR1 SGDLS and CDR2 YYNGEE.

The chain has TRBV6-1 and TRBJ1-2; D might be TRBD1 (5 bases). The length of the CDR3 is 15 residues. CDR1 MNHNS and CDR2 SASEGT come from the germline V gene. The V end lost 5 bases, the J end lost 8 bases, and 21 bases lay between the germline ends. CDR3 residues: CASSRRDRQSEGYTF. The CDR3 nucleotides read TGTGCCAGCAGTCGGAGGGACCGGCAAAGTGAGGGCTACACCTTC.

This sequence joins TRBV9 and TRBJ2-7, with a possible D match to TRBD1 (6 bases). CDR1 and CDR2 (germline): SGDLS, YYNGEE. V gave up 3 bases and J gave up 5 bases, with 15 bases separating them. The CDR3 contains 14 residues. In nucleotides, the CDR3 is TGTGCCAGCAGCGCCCGTCAGGGGATCCACGAGCAGTACTTC. Residues: CASSARQGIHEQYF.

CDR3 residues: CASSLASGANPEAFF. The DNA of the CDR3 is TGCGCCAGCAGCTTGGCCTCAGGGGCTAACCCTGAAGCTTTCTTT. The J gene is TRBJ1-1, the V gene TRBV5-1, with TRBD1 as a possible D gene (6 bases). V dropped 0 bases and J dropped 6 bases, with 15 bases sitting between them. Per the germline V gene, CDR1 is SGHRS and CDR2 is YFSETQ. CDR3 length equals 15 residues.

The chain recombines TRBV3-1 (or the pseudogene TRBV3-2) with TRBJ1-4; 11 bases map to TRBD1. With V trimmed by 11 bases and J by 0 bases, 17 bases remained unmatched. The CDR3 contains 19 residues. From germline, CDR1 is LGHDT and CDR2 YNNKEL (reference sequence). The CDR3 DNA sequence: TGTGCCTACACTTTCCGGGACAGGGGGATTTATGCAACTAATGAAAAACTGTTTTTT. Its translation: CAYTFRDRGIYATNEKLFF.

The gene calls are TRBV30 and TRBJ2-2; TRBD1 matches at 7 bases. Germline V gives CDR1 GTSNPN, CDR2 SVGIG (reference sequence). The ends lost 3 bases at V and 6 bases at J; junction bases unmatched: 16. The CDR3 consists of 17 residues. The CDR3 here is CAWRGTEGFRVSGELFF. In DNA, the CDR3 is TGTGCCTGGAGGGGGACAGAAGGTTTCCGGGTTTCCGGGGAGCTGTTTTTT.

The chain joins TRBV14 to TRBJ1-2; 8 bases fit TRBD1. CDR1 is SGHDN, CDR2 FVKESK, per germline. The CDR3 is 15 amino acids. Unmatched junction bases numbered 8, after V lost 2 bases and J lost 6 bases. As DNA, the CDR3 is TGTGCCAGCAGCCAACTAGACAGGGGTTCGGATGGCTACACCTTC. Its protein product is CASSQLDRGSDGYTF.

The rearrangement joins TRBV28 to TRBJ1-3; D gene ambiguous. The CDR3 covers 14 residues. Trimming removed 3 bases from V and 4 bases from J, with 10 bases in between. CDR1 and CDR2 from the germline V gene are MDHEN and SYDVKM. The CDR3 here is CASSLRGPGNTIYF. The CDR3 nucleotides read TGTGCCAGCAGTTTGAGAGGGCCCGGAAACACCATATATTTT.